The next 7 T cell receptor beta chains were all read from a single sample in a study of CD4 T cells in relation to SARS-CoV-2 and coronaviruses. No antigen has been assigned to these receptors. CD4+ T cells from unexposed donors were obtained before the COVID-19 pandemic (2011-2018). After ten to eleven days of culture, CD4+ T cells were isolated. Assay: immunoSEQ multiplex PCR; the TCRdb copy retains only in-frame clones and omits some. Found here are about 12,000 clones, more than 55% of them singletons; the top ten hold under 9%. Material for sequencing was CD4+ T cells from PBMCs, cultured in vitro. These receptors were obtained from a human donor in good health.

V usage is TRBV5-1 and J usage is TRBJ2-7, with 8 bases fitting TRBD1. The CDR3 extends over 16 amino acids. In germline, CDR1 is SGHRS, CDR2 YFSETQ. V shed 8 bases and J 1 base; nucleotides not matched to a gene: 14. CDR3 nucleotides: TGCGCCAGTACCACCGGGCCAGGGGGCGCATCCTACGAGCAGTACTTC. It translates to CASTTGPGGASYEQYF.

The chain couples TRBV19 to TRBJ1-5; the D is unclear. V shed 7 bases and J shed 8 bases, with 21 bases lying between them. The CDR3 sequence is 15 residues long. Germline V gene sequence: CDR1 LNHDA, CDR2 SQIVND (reference sequence). The CDR3 DNA follows: TGTGCCAGTAACTCGTTCGGACGGGATGGAGAGCCCCAGCATTTT. Translated, it gives CASNSFGRDGEPQHF.

The chain couples TRBV5-4 to TRBJ2-7, with D possibly TRBD2 on 5 matching bases. Germline CDR1 is SGHNT and CDR2 is YYREEE (reference sequence). The CDR3 contains 15 residues. V was shortened by 0 bases and J by 5 bases, with 15 bases between the two germline ends. CDR3: CASSLGPSGFNEQYF. As DNA, the CDR3 is TGTGCCAGCAGCTTGGGGCCGTCGGGGTTCAACGAGCAGTACTTC.

This chain connects TRBV10-2 to TRBJ2-7; 7 nucleotides agree with TRBD2. V dropped 8 bases and J dropped 4; count of bases not matched to a gene: 8. The CDR3 extends over 13 amino acids. CDR1 and CDR2 from the germline V gene are WSHSY and SAAADI. CDR3 nucleotides: TGCGCCAGCTTCGGCGGGAGAGGGTACGAGCAGTACTTC. Protein sequence: CASFGGRGYEQYF.

V and J are TRBV3-1 (or the pseudogene TRBV3-2) and TRBJ2-2, with 8 bases lining up with TRBD1. CDR3 length equals 14 residues. The germline V gene encodes CDR1 LGHDT and CDR2 YNNKEL (reference sequence). V dropped 6 bases and J dropped 6; count of bases not matched to a gene: 6. CDR3 residues: CASSPGQVAGELFF. The CDR3 DNA follows: TGTGCCAGCAGTCCGGGACAGGTAGCCGGGGAGCTGTTTTTT.

The V call is TRBV6-4, the J call TRBJ2-7, with 7 bases fitting TRBD2. The CDR3 loop spans 15 amino acids. Germline values: CDR1 MRHNA, CDR2 SNTAGT. The trim removed 0 bases at V and 4 bases at J, leaving 6 bases unmatched. CDR3 DNA sequence: TGTGCCAGCAGTGACTCGGGGGGGAGGAGGTACGAGCAGTACTTC. This codes for CASSDSGGRRYEQYF.

The chain carries TRBV11-2 and TRBJ1-6; 9 bases line up with TRBD1. Germline CDR1 reads SGHAT; CDR2 reads FQNNGV. J lost 8 bases, V lost 1 base, and 6 bases had no gene match. This CDR3 has 16 residues. This CDR3 is CASSLGDRVGYSPLHF. DNA for the CDR3: TGTGCCAGCAGCTTAGGGGACAGGGTTGGATATTCACCCCTCCACTTT.